This entry is about one T cell receptor (beta chain). These data belong to a study of blood T cell repertoires in COVID-19. Original methodology: Using reference gene primer amplification, nucleated cell counts were estimated. Measured with immunoSEQ multiplex PCR; TCRdb has only the in-frame clones, and not every one. V and J calls plus clone size are reproduced from that table; the DNA served to infer D and trimming. The data contain 200,000 to 250,000 clones, around 88% of them seen just once; the ten biggest clones take up roughly 2%. Participants were placed into cohorts based on the clinical history they reported. Among Cohort 3 donors, those recovered had two negative PCRs, clearance, or symptom resolution. This CDR3 has 17 amino acids. The J segment lost 3 bases and the V segment lost 2 bases, leaving 5 bases of the junction unmatched. Germline loops: CDR1 KGHSH, CDR2 LQKENI.

This chain connects TRBV18 to TRBJ2-2; TRBD2 matches 11 bases. The material sequenced was PBMCs or T cells enriched from blood (not recorded which). This receptor was identified in a woman in her 50s who had recovered from COVID-19. The CDR3 protein is CASSPGTSGFHTGELFF. The DNA for the CDR3 is TGTGCCAGCTCACCAGGGACTAGCGGATTTCACACCGGGGAGCTGTTTTTT.